This note documents a single TCR beta chain sequence. This record comes from a study of PD-1 blockade in classical Hodgkin lymphoma. Generated by immunoSEQ multiplex PCR, the TCRdb table keeps only in-frame clones and is missing some. Of 26,000 or so clones in the sample, 72% are singletons; the top ten hold less than 4.5%. The sample's time point: cycle 4 day 1 (C4D1), after 6 weeks of nivolumab. Exposure to brentuximab vedotin varied, and each patient had relapsed following autologous stem cell transplantation. This sample comprised peripheral blood mononuclear cells (PBMCs), obtained before the fourth cycle of nivolumab. This clonotype originated in a human donor with classical Hodgkin lymphoma.

This chain's CDR3 is CASSSSSVYNEQFF. CDR3 nucleotide sequence: TGTGCCAGCAGCAGTTCTTCAGTTTACAATGAGCAGTTCTTC. V usage is TRBV5-6 and J usage is TRBJ2-1, with D uncertain. CDR3 size: 14 residues. Germline V CDR1 and CDR2: SGHDT, YYEEEE. Trimming cost V 4 bases and J 4 bases, with 12 bases left between them.